The entry that follows covers one T cell receptor (beta chain) sequence. As yet, its antigen is unknown. One end of the junction fails to match germline, which may point to a read error. This entry comes from a study of blood T cells in healthy people across ages. Study findings and constraints: Long-lived donors carried more naive CD4+ cells and greater diversity than aged donors.

Primers used in a second PCR of about 7 to 12 cycles were a sample-barcoded 5' primer and a J-beta primer mix. A single record per CDR3 protein comes from TCRdb applying MiXCR to the 5' RACE reads. The data contain over 1.5 million distinct CDR3 sequences, around 48% of them singletons. Sequenced material: blood. This clonotype was sampled from a woman aged 40 to 50 in good health.

For the CDR3, the DNA is TGTGCCAACAGTCTCTCCACTAGCGGGATAGCCTACGAGCAGTACTTC. Amino acid sequence: CANSLSTSGIAYEQYF. This sequence joins TRBV28 and TRBJ2-4; 10 bases map to TRBD2. TRBJ2-7 explains the end of the DNA better; the J call may be wrong. The CDR3 is 16 residues long. Germline CDR1 MDHEN, CDR2 SYDVKM.